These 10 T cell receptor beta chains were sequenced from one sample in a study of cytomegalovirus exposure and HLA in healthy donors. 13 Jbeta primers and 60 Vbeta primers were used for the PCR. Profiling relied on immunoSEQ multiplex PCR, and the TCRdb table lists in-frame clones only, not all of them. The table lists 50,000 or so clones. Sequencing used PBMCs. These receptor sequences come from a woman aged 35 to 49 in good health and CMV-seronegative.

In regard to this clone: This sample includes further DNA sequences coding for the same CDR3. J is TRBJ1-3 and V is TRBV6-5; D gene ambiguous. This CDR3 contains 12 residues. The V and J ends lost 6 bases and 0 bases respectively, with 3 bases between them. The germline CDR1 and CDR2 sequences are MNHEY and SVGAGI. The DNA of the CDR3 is TGTGCCAGCAGACACTCTGGAAACACCATATATTTT. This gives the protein CASRHSGNTIYF.

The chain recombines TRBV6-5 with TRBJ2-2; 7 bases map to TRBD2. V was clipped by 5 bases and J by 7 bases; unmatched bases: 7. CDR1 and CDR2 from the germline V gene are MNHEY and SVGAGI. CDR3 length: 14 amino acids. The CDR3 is CASSPRLANGELFF. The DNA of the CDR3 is TGTGCCAGCAGTCCTCGACTAGCAAACGGGGAGCTGTTTTTT.

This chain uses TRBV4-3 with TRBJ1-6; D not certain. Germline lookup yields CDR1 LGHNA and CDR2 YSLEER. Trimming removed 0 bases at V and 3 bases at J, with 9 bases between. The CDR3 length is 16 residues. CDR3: CASSQDSLLYNSPLHF. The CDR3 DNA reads TGCGCCAGCAGCCAAGACAGTCTCCTCTATAATTCACCCCTCCACTTT.

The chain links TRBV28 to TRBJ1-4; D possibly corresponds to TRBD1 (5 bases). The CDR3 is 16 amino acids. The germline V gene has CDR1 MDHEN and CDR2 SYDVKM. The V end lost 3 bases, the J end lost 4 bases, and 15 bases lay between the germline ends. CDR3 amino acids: CASSFQLGGGNEKLFF. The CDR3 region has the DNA TGTGCCAGCAGTTTCCAACTCGGGGGAGGTAATGAAAAACTGTTTTTT.

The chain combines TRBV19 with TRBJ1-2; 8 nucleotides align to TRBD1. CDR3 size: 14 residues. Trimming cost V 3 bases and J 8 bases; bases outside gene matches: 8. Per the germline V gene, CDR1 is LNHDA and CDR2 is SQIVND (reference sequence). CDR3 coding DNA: TGTGCCAGTAGTATGCGGGGACAGGTGTCAGGCTACACCTTC. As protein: CASSMRGQVSGYTF.

The CDR3 DNA reads TGTGCCAGCACTCCGGGACAGGGGGCGGAAACTGAAGCTTTCTTT. Translating gives CASTPGQGAETEAFF. The chain employs TRBV6-1 and TRBJ1-1; 12 bases align to TRBD1. J lost 5 bases, V lost 7 bases, and 8 bases had no gene match. This CDR3 has 15 residues. Per germline, CDR1 MNHNS and CDR2 SASEGT.

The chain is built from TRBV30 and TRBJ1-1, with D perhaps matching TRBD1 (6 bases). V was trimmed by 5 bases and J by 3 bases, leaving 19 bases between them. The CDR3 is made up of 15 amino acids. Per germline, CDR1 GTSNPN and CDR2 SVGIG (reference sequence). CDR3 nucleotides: TGTGCCTGGGGGGGCAGGGCGTGGAGAGACACTGAAGCTTTCTTT. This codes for CAWGGRAWRDTEAFF.

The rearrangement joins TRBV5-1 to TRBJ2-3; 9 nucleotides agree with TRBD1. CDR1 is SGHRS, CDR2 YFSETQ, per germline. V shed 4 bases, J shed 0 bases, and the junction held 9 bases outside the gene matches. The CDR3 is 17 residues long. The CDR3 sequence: CASSRGTGTLSTDTQYF. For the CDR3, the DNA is TGCGCCAGCAGCAGGGGGACAGGGACCTTAAGCACAGATACGCAGTATTTT. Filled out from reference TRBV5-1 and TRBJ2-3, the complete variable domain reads KAGVTQTPRYLIKTRGQQVTLSCSPISGHRSVSWYQQTPGQGLQFLFEYFSETQRNKGNFPGRFSGRQFSNSRSEMNVSTLELGDSALYLCASSRGTGTLSTDTQYFGPGTRLTVL.

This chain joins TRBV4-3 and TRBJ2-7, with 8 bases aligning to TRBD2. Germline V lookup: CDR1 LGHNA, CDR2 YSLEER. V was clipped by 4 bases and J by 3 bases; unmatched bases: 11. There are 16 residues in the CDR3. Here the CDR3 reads CASSLVRTSGLYEQYF. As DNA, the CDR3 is TGCGCCAGCAGCCTAGTTAGAACTAGCGGACTCTACGAGCAGTACTTC.

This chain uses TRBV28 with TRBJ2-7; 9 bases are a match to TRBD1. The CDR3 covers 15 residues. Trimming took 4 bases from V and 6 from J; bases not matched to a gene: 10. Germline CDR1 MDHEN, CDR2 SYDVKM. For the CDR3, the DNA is TGTGCCAGCAGTTCATACTGGACAGGGGCAAGCGAGCAGTACTTC. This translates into CASSSYWTGASEQYF.